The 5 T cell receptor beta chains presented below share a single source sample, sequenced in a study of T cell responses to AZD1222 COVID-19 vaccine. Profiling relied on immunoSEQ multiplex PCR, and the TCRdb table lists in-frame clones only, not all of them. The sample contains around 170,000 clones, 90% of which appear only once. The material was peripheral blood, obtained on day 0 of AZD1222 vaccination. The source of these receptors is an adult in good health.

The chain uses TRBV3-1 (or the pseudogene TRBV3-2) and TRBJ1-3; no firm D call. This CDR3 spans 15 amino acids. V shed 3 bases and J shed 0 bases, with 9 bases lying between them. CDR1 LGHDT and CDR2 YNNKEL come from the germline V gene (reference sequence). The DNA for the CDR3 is TGTGCCAGCAGCCAGCGGACCATCTCTGGAAACACCATATATTTT. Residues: CASSQRTISGNTIYF.

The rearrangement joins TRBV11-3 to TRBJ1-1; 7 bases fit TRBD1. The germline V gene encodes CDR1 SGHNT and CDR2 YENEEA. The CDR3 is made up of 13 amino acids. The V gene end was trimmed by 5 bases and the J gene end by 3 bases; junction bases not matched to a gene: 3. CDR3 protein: CASSLGTDTEAFF. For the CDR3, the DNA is TGTGCCAGCAGCCTCGGGACAGACACTGAAGCTTTCTTT.

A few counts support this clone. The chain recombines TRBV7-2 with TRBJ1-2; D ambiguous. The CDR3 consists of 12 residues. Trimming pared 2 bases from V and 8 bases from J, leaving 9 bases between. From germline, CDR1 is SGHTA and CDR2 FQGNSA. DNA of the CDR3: TGTGCCAGCAGCTTAAAGTGGGAAGGCTACACCTTC. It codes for CASSLKWEGYTF.

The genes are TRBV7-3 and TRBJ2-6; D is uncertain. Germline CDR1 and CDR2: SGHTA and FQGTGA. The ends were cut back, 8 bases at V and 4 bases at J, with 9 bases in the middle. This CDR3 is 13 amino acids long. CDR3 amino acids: CASGDSGANVLTF. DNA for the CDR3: TGTGCCAGCGGAGATAGCGGGGCCAACGTCCTGACTTTC.

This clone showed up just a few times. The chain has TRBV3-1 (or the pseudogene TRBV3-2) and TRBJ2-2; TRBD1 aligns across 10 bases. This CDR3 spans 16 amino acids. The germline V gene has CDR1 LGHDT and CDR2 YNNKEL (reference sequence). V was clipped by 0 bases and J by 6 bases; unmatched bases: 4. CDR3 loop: CASSQEGQGTAGELFF. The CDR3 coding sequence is TGTGCCAGCAGCCAAGAGGGACAGGGGACCGCCGGGGAGCTGTTTTTT.